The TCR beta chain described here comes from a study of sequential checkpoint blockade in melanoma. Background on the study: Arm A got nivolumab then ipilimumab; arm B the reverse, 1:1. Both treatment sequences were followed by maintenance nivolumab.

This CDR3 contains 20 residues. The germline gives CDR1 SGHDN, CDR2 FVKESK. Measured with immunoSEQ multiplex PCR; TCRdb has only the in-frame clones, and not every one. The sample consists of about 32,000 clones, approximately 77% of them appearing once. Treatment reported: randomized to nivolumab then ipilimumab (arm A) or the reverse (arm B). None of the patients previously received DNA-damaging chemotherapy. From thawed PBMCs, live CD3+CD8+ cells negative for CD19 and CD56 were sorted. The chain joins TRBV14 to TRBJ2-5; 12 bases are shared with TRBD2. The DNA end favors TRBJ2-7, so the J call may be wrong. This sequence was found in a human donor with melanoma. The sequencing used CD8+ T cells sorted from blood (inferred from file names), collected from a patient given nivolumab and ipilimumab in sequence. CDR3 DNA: TGTGCCAGCAGCCAAGGGTCGTTGGCCTTAAAGGGACTAGCGGGTTACGAGCAGTACTTC. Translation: CASSQGSLALKGLAGYEQYF.